This T cell receptor beta chain was obtained from a study of T cells expressing NK-cell markers. This CDR3 is 15 amino acids long. Germline V CDR1 and CDR2: MNHEY, SVGAGI. No DNA is given; TCRdb re-called the 5' RACE reads and lists each CDR3 protein once. This table holds about 450,000 distinct CDR3 sequences. The sequencing input was blood T cells: a sorted CD56 or NKG2C T cell subset, CD4+ or CD8+ T cells, or bulk PBMC T cells (not recorded which). This sequence joins TRBV6-5 and TRBJ2-5. The TCR comes from a woman between 18 and 69 years old in good health. The CDR3 reads CASSSFFDGEETQYF.